The rows below give T cell receptor beta chains drawn from one sample of a study of OX40 agonist ivuxolimab in advanced cancers. Profiling relied on immunoSEQ multiplex PCR, and the TCRdb table lists in-frame clones only, not all of them. The repertoire has about 68,000 clones, approximately 90% of them found once; the top ten carry about 0.9%. The sequenced sample was CD4+ or CD8+ T cells sorted from blood, obtained in a trial of the OX40 agonist ivuxolimab. These receptor sequences come from an adult with an advanced solid tumor such as melanoma, head and neck, liver or kidney cancer. Both conserved end residues are part of each CDR3. The D gene is left open where the match is weak. Not every row has a clone size; where given, it reads once, few, many or a size class.

clone_size	d_call	v_call	j_call	cdr3_nt	cdr3_aa
once	TRBD2	TRBV7-9	TRBJ2-2	TGTGCCAGCAGCTCATCGACTAGCGGGAGGGCCGGCACCGGGGAGCTGTTTTTT	CASSSSTSGRAGTGELFF
NA	NA	TRBV7-9	TRBJ2-2	TGTGCCAGCAGCTTAGTAGTGAACACCGGGGAGCTGTTTTTT	CASSLVVNTGELFF
NA	NA	TRBV2	TRBJ2-5	TGTGCCAGCAAAAAAGGAAACAACCAAGAGACCCAGTACTTC	CASKKGNNQETQYF
NA	NA	TRBV19	TRBJ2-2	TGTGCCAGTAGTGACCGCGGGACTACCGGGGAGCTGTTTTTT	CASSDRGTTGELFF
NA	TRBD2	TRBV10-3	TRBJ2-7	TGTGCCATCAGTGAGGCCGGACTAGCGGGAGCCTTGGACTTC	CAISEAGLAGALDF
NA	NA	TRBV19	TRBJ2-1	TGTGCCAGTAGTATAGGTGGCTCCTACAATGAGCAGTTCTTC	CASSIGGSYNEQFF
NA	NA	TRBV18	TRBJ2-7	TGTGCCAGCTCACCGGACGGGTACGAGCAGTACTTC	CASSPDGYEQYF
NA	TRBD1	TRBV7-2	TRBJ1-5	TGTGCCAGCAGCTTCGGGACAGGGGGCAATCAGCCCCAGCATTTT	CASSFGTGGNQPQHF
NA	NA	TRBV27	TRBJ2-1	TGTGCCAGCAGTGGTCTAGAAGGGTACAATGAGCAGTTCTTC	CASSGLEGYNEQFF
NA	NA	TRBV28	TRBJ1-1	TGTGCCAGCAGTTCCGATAGGTGGGGCTCTACGAACACTGAAGCTTTCTTT	CASSSDRWGSTNTEAFF
NA	TRBD1	TRBV7-2	TRBJ2-7	TGTGCCAGCAGCGAGAGGACAGGGTCGTACGAGCAGTACTTC	CASSERTGSYEQYF
NA	TRBD1	TRBV6-5	TRBJ1-4	TGTGCCAGCAGCCCGGACAGGTACAGAAATGAAAAACTGTTTTTT	CASSPDRYRNEKLFF
NA	NA	TRBV6-6	TRBJ1-1	TGTGCCAGCAGCCCGACTTTGAGAACAGCCCAACATGAAGCTTTCTTT	CASSPTLRTAQHEAFF
NA	NA	TRBV7-3	TRBJ2-1	TGTGCCAGCAGCAAAGGGACTGGCAATGAGCAGTTCTTC	CASSKGTGNEQFF